The 15 T cell receptor beta chains below all came from one sample that was sequenced in a study of blood T cell repertoires in COVID-19. Clones were sequenced by immunoSEQ multiplex PCR, and TCRdb holds only the in-frame ones, with some missing. There are roughly 520,000 clones in the sample; around nine tenths occur only once, and 1.8% lies in the top ten. The sequencing input was PBMCs or T cells enriched from blood (not recorded which). These TCRs come from a middle-aged woman who had recovered from COVID-19.

Only one count was recorded for this clone. The chain uses TRBV6-5 and TRBJ2-1, with 11 bases fitting TRBD2. Trimming cost V 4 bases and J 6 bases; bases outside gene matches: 8. The germline V gene encodes CDR1 MNHEY and CDR2 SVGAGI. This CDR3 contains 16 residues. CDR3 in amino acids: CASSSSGTSGVNEQFF. The CDR3 nucleotides read TGTGCCAGCAGTTCCTCCGGGACTAGCGGAGTCAATGAGCAGTTCTTC.

The rearrangement joins TRBV28 to TRBJ2-1, with no clear D. V was shortened by 2 bases and J by 4 bases, with 6 bases between the two germline ends. The CDR3 covers 13 residues. CDR1 MDHEN and CDR2 SYDVKM come from the germline V gene. The CDR3 coding sequence is TGTGCCAGCAGTTTAGGGCAATACAATGAGCAGTTCTTC. Translation: CASSLGQYNEQFF.

This clone occurred a few times. The chain has TRBV29-1 and TRBJ1-1; 11 positions agree with TRBD1. The ends lost 6 bases at V and 4 bases at J; junction bases unmatched: 13. In germline, CDR1 is SQVTM, CDR2 ANQGSEA. This CDR3 contains 16 residues. The CDR3 bases are TGCAGCGTCGCCTCGGACAGGGGGCGTAAGGGCACTGAAGCTTTCTTT. Translated: CSVASDRGRKGTEAFF.

CDR3 in amino acids: CASSHTGTEETQYF. CDR3 bases: TGCGCCAGCAGCCATACCGGGACAGAAGAGACCCAGTACTTC. J is TRBJ2-5 and V is TRBV4-3, with 7 bases lining up with TRBD1. Germline trimming cut 3 bases from V and 3 bases from J; bases unmatched to any gene: 4. The V gene's germline CDR1 is LGHNA and CDR2 YSLEER. The CDR3 loop spans 14 amino acids.

Written as DNA, the CDR3 is TGCAGCGTTCTTTCCGGGACAGGGGGCAATGGCTACACCTTC. It yields the protein CSVLSGTGGNGYTF. The J gene is TRBJ1-2, the V gene TRBV29-1; TRBD1 aligns across 12 bases. CDR1 is SQVTM and CDR2 is ANQGSEA in the germline V gene. The CDR3 length is 14 residues. The ends lost 5 bases at V and 6 bases at J; junction bases unmatched: 7.

The rearrangement joins TRBV3-1 (or the pseudogene TRBV3-2) to TRBJ2-6; no reliable D call. The CDR3 consists of 15 residues. Trimming took off 4 bases at V and 0 bases at J, with 7 bases between the two ends. CDR1 is LGHDT, CDR2 YNNKEL, per germline (reference sequence). CDR3 protein: CASSLLSSGANVLTF. The CDR3 DNA follows: TGTGCCAGCAGCCTTTTATCCTCTGGGGCCAACGTCCTGACTTTC.

This clone was seen a single time. Other DNA sequences in the sample encode the same CDR3. The chain recombines TRBV7-2 with TRBJ2-1; the D is unclear. CDR1 is SGHTA and CDR2 is FQGNSA in the germline V gene. V gave up 1 base and J gave up 2 bases, with 3 bases separating them. The length of the CDR3 is 13 residues. CDR3: CASSLGPYNEQFF. Here the CDR3 DNA reads TGTGCCAGCAGCTTAGGGCCCTACAATGAGCAGTTCTTC.

This rearrangement joins TRBV19 to TRBJ2-7, with D perhaps matching TRBD2 (5 bases). This CDR3 comprises 14 residues. The germline V and J ends were trimmed by 5 bases and 0 bases, with 11 bases remaining between them. From germline, CDR1 is LNHDA and CDR2 SQIVND (reference sequence). Here the CDR3 reads CASSDTGISYEQYF. CDR3 in DNA: TGTGCCAGTAGTGACACCGGGATCTCCTACGAGCAGTACTTC.

The gene calls are TRBV6-4 and TRBJ1-2; 11 bases fit TRBD1. V was clipped by 6 bases and J by 4 bases; unmatched bases: 7. The CDR3 consists of 15 residues. CDR1 and CDR2 (germline): MRHNA, SNTAGT. CDR3 sequence reads: CASSPGQGAGYGYTF. The CDR3, as DNA: TGTGCCAGCAGCCCAGGACAGGGGGCGGGCTATGGCTACACCTTC.

V and J are TRBV25-1 and TRBJ1-2; 7 nucleotides agree with TRBD1. The CDR3 sequence is 16 residues long. Trimming at V came to 4 bases and at J to 0 bases, leaving 8 bases not matched to a gene. The V gene's germline CDR1 is MGHDK and CDR2 SYGVNS. CDR3: CASSGGTALSNYGYTF. The CDR3 bases are TGTGCCAGCAGTGGCGGGACAGCTCTTTCTAACTATGGCTACACCTTC.

The V gene is TRBV5-1, the J gene TRBJ1-2; the D gene is possibly TRBD1 (5 bases). CDR1 SGHRS and CDR2 YFSETQ come from the germline V gene. With 4 bases removed from V and 3 bases from J, the gap between germline ends came to 13 bases. This CDR3 is 14 amino acids long. The CDR3 here is CASSPDNWDYGYTF. In nucleotides, the CDR3 is TGCGCCAGCAGCCCGGACAACTGGGACTATGGCTACACCTTC.

The gene calls are TRBV29-1 and TRBJ2-7; 8 bases agree with TRBD1. Germline V CDR1 and CDR2: SQVTM, ANQGSEA. Unmatched junction bases numbered 4, after V lost 2 bases and J lost 4 bases. The CDR3 is 13 amino acids. The CDR3 here is CSVESGGRYEQYF. CDR3 bases: TGCAGCGTTGAATCAGGGGGCCGATACGAGCAGTACTTC.

As concerns this clone: Other nucleotide sequences in the sample specify the same CDR3. This chain links TRBV25-1 with TRBJ1-1; no firm D call. V shed 4 bases and J shed 3 bases, with 3 bases lying between them. This CDR3 has 11 residues. Per germline, CDR1 MGHDK and CDR2 SYGVNS. The CDR3: CASSAYTEAFF. The CDR3 nucleotides read TGTGCCAGCAGTGCATACACTGAAGCTTTCTTT.

This chain uses TRBV6-2 or TRBV6-3 with TRBJ2-1; possible D gene TRBD2, 5 bases. V lost 1 base and J lost 9, with 10 bases in between. The CDR3 sequence is 13 residues long. CDR1 and CDR2 (germline): MNHEY, SVGEGT. The CDR3 here is CASSYLGSGEQFF. The DNA for the CDR3 is TGTGCCAGCAGTTACTTGGGGAGCGGTGAGCAGTTCTTC.

This clone was picked up one time. The sample has other DNA sequences that encode this CDR3 too. The chain has TRBV5-1 and TRBJ1-5; D perhaps matches TRBD1 (5 bases). Trimming took 0 bases from V and 2 from J, leaving 6 bases between them. CDR1 is SGHRS and CDR2 is YFSETQ in the germline V gene. The CDR3 covers 14 residues. The CDR3 sequence is CASSLEGGNQPQHF. In nucleotides, the CDR3 is TGCGCCAGCAGCTTGGAAGGGGGCAATCAGCCCCAGCATTTT.